This T cell receptor (beta chain) originates from a study of shared clonotypes between healthy human individuals. In the study overall: Serving as donors were two women and three men, whose ages spanned 18 to 49.

Naive CD8 cells lacked CD45RO and underwent positive selection for CCR7, leaving out terminally differentiated effector memory CD45RA+ cells. The healthy adult donors were HIV-negative and reported no recent acute infections or vaccinations. Study observations and caveats: Among four donors, roughly 5.5% of naive CD4 clonotypes were found in common. Researchers found naive subsets generally carried larger estimated richness than memory subsets.

Repertoires were generated with immunoSEQ multiplex PCR, while TCRdb's copy carries only in-frame clones and drops some. This table has about 820,000 clones, almost 95% appearing once. V lost 1 base, J lost 7 bases, and 14 bases lay in between. Germline V gene sequence: CDR1 SGHTA, CDR2 FQGNSA. CDR3 size: 15 residues. Worth noting for this clone: No antigen is known for it.

The clonotype was recovered from a man younger than 45 in good health. Sequencing was carried out using naive CD8+ T cells sorted from blood. The chain uses TRBV7-2 and TRBJ1-5, with a tentative D call TRBD1 (6 bases). The CDR3 loop reads CASSLDTGRGQPQHF. The CDR3 DNA is TGTGCCAGCAGCTTAGATACAGGGCGAGGACAGCCCCAGCATTTT.